This is a list of T cell receptor beta chains from one sample in a study of long-term antiretroviral therapy in people with HIV. Only in-frame clones appear in the TCRdb table, and some are missing; sequencing was by immunoSEQ multiplex PCR. Of approximately 28,000 clones in the sample, roughly 96% were seen once. The material was unsorted PBMCs, obtained 5.3 years after starting antiretroviral therapy. These receptors were obtained from a man aged 30 to 45 with HIV. Both conserved end residues are part of each CDR3. The D gene is left open where the match is weak. Clone size is stated in some rows and not others, as once, few, many or a class when expanded.

J gene: TRBJ2-7
clone size: .
V gene: TRBV28
D gene: .
CDR3 protein: CASSLTARQEYF
CDR3 DNA: TGTGCCAGCAGTCTCACTGCCAGGCAGGAGTACTTC

J gene: TRBJ1-1
clone size: .
V gene: TRBV5-1
D gene: TRBD1
CDR3 protein: CASSDTGADTEAFF
CDR3 DNA: TGCGCCAGCAGCGACACAGGGGCCGACACTGAAGCTTTCTTT

J gene: TRBJ2-1
clone size: .
V gene: TRBV27
D gene: .
CDR3 protein: CASSPPQYRISSYNEQFF
CDR3 DNA: TGTGCCAGCAGTCCGCCTCAATATAGGATCAGCTCCTACAATGAGCAGTTCTTC

J gene: TRBJ2-3
clone size: .
V gene: TRBV9
D gene: TRBD2
CDR3 protein: CASSVDTGGQVDTQYF
CDR3 DNA: TGTGCCAGCAGCGTAGATACGGGGGGGCAGGTAGATACGCAGTATTTT

J gene: TRBJ1-4
clone size: .
V gene: TRBV30
D gene: .
CDR3 protein: CAWIAESNEKLFF
CDR3 DNA: TGTGCCTGGATCGCGGAGTCAAATGAAAAACTGTTTTTT

J gene: TRBJ2-5
clone size: .
V gene: TRBV15
D gene: .
CDR3 protein: CATSSQTGEGETQYF
CDR3 DNA: TGTGCCACCAGCTCACAGACAGGGGAGGGAGAGACCCAGTACTTC

J gene: TRBJ2-7
clone size: .
V gene: TRBV10-3
D gene: .
CDR3 protein: CAISTRQESYEQYF
CDR3 DNA: TGTGCCATCAGTACGAGACAGGAGTCCTACGAGCAGTACTTC

J gene: TRBJ2-3
clone size: .
V gene: TRBV4-2
D gene: .
CDR3 protein: CASSQDLGKRTQYF
CDR3 DNA: TGTGCCAGCAGCCAAGATTTGGGGAAACGGACGCAGTATTTT

J gene: TRBJ2-7
clone size: .
V gene: TRBV18
D gene: .
CDR3 protein: CASSRSSYEQYF
CDR3 DNA: TGTGCCAGCTCACGAAGCTCCTACGAGCAGTACTTC

J gene: TRBJ2-7
clone size: .
V gene: TRBV5-4
D gene: TRBD1
CDR3 protein: CASRRDRVSSYEQYF
CDR3 DNA: TGTGCCAGCAGACGCGACAGGGTCAGCTCCTACGAGCAGTACTTC

J gene: TRBJ1-2
clone size: .
V gene: TRBV7-6
D gene: .
CDR3 protein: CASSLAGVDGYTF
CDR3 DNA: TGTGCCAGCAGCCTAGCCGGTGTCGATGGCTACACCTTC

J gene: TRBJ2-3
clone size: .
V gene: TRBV5-1
D gene: TRBD2
CDR3 protein: CASSLGASGEYTDTQYF
CDR3 DNA: TGCGCCAGCAGCTTGGGAGCTAGCGGGGAGTACACAGATACGCAGTATTTT

J gene: TRBJ2-7
clone size: .
V gene: TRBV18
D gene: .
CDR3 protein: CASSPLSGFSDEQYF
CDR3 DNA: TGTGCCAGCTCACCACTCTCGGGGTTCAGCGACGAGCAGTACTTC

J gene: TRBJ1-1
clone size: .
V gene: TRBV6-1
D gene: .
CDR3 protein: CASNFRGIAEAFF
CDR3 DNA: TGTGCCAGCAACTTCAGGGGTATCGCTGAAGCTTTCTTT

J gene: TRBJ2-3
clone size: .
V gene: TRBV6-4
D gene: TRBD2
CDR3 protein: CASSDSSGSGADTQYF
CDR3 DNA: TGTGCCAGCAGTGACTCAAGCGGGAGTGGGGCGGATACGCAGTATTTT

J gene: TRBJ2-7
clone size: .
V gene: TRBV7-6
D gene: TRBD2
CDR3 protein: CASSLSGRSHEQYF
CDR3 DNA: TGTGCCAGCAGCTTAAGCGGGAGGTCCCACGAGCAGTACTTC

J gene: TRBJ2-3
clone size: few
V gene: TRBV7-8
D gene: .
CDR3 protein: CASSGAGQSWPTDTQYF
CDR3 DNA: TGTGCCAGCAGCGGGGCAGGACAGTCTTGGCCCACAGATACGCAGTATTTT

J gene: TRBJ1-2
clone size: .
V gene: TRBV19
D gene: .
CDR3 protein: CASTPGSTHYGYTF
CDR3 DNA: TGTGCCAGTACCCCCGGGAGCACTCATTATGGCTACACCTTC

J gene: TRBJ1-5
clone size: .
V gene: TRBV11-2
D gene: .
CDR3 protein: CASSLGPNQPQHF
CDR3 DNA: TGTGCCAGCAGCTTGGGGCCCAATCAGCCCCAGCATTTT

J gene: TRBJ2-1
clone size: .
V gene: TRBV13
D gene: TRBD2
CDR3 protein: CASSKWTSGSYEQFF
CDR3 DNA: TGTGCCAGCAGCAAGTGGACTAGCGGGAGTTATGAGCAGTTCTTC

J gene: TRBJ1-2
clone size: few
V gene: TRBV6-5
D gene: .
CDR3 protein: CASRPGQAIYGYTF
CDR3 DNA: TGTGCCAGCAGACCGGGACAAGCCATCTATGGCTACACCTTC

J gene: TRBJ2-5
clone size: few
V gene: TRBV5-4
D gene: .
CDR3 protein: CASSLVTGTETQYF
CDR3 DNA: TGTGCCAGCAGCTTGGTTACAGGGACGGAGACCCAGTACTTC

J gene: TRBJ2-7
clone size: .
V gene: TRBV25-1
D gene: .
CDR3 protein: CASSKAQGSYEQYF
CDR3 DNA: TGTGCCAGCAGTAAGGCACAGGGCTCCTACGAGCAGTACTTC

J gene: TRBJ2-7
clone size: .
V gene: TRBV18
D gene: .
CDR3 protein: CASSPSSSYEQYF
CDR3 DNA: TGTGCCAGCTCACCCTCGAGCTCCTACGAGCAGTACTTC

J gene: TRBJ2-2
clone size: .
V gene: TRBV29-1
D gene: TRBD2
CDR3 protein: CSVESGGNTGELFF
CDR3 DNA: TGCAGCGTTGAAAGCGGGGGAAACACCGGGGAGCTGTTTTTT

J gene: TRBJ2-1
clone size: once
V gene: TRBV30
D gene: .
CDR3 protein: CAWMGPGISARSNEQFF
CDR3 DNA: TGTGCCTGGATGGGGCCAGGGATTAGCGCGAGAAGTAATGAGCAGTTCTTC

J gene: TRBJ1-2
clone size: .
V gene: TRBV5-1
D gene: TRBD1
CDR3 protein: CASSFGQGDGYTF
CDR3 DNA: TGCGCCAGCAGCTTTGGACAGGGGGATGGCTACACCTTC

J gene: TRBJ1-1
clone size: .
V gene: TRBV6-5
D gene: .
CDR3 protein: CASSPGPSTEAFF
CDR3 DNA: TGTGCCAGCAGCCCAGGGCCCAGCACTGAAGCTTTCTTT

J gene: TRBJ2-3
clone size: .
V gene: TRBV5-4
D gene: .
CDR3 protein: CASSLAQAGDTQYF
CDR3 DNA: TGTGCCAGCAGCTTGGCTCAGGCGGGGGATACGCAGTATTTT

J gene: TRBJ2-4
clone size: .
V gene: TRBV6-1
D gene: .
CDR3 protein: CASSEGQTKNIQYF
CDR3 DNA: TGTGCCAGCAGTGAGGGGCAAACCAAAAACATTCAGTACTTC